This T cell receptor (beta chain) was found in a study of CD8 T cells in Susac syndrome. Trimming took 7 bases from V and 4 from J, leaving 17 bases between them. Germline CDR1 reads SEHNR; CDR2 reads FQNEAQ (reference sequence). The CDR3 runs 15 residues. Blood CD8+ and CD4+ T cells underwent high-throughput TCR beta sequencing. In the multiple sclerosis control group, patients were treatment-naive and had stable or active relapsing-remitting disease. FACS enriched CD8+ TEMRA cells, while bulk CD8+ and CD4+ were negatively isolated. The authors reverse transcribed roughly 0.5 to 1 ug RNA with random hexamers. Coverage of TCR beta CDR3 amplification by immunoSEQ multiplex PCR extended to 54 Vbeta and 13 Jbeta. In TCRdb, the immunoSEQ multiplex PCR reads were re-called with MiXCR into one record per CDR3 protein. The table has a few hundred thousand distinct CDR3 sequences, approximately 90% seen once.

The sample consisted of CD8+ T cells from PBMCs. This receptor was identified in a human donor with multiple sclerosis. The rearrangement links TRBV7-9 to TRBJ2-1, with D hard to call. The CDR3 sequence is CASTHRVQLYNEQFF. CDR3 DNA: TGTGCCAGCACCCACCGGGTACAGCTTTACAATGAGCAGTTCTTC.